This T cell receptor beta chain was observed in a study of cytomegalovirus exposure and HLA in healthy donors. This CDR3 has 16 amino acids. V was pared by 4 bases and J by 0 bases, with 9 bases of the junction left unmatched. The germline gives CDR1 SGHVS, CDR2 FQNEAQ. This PCR relied on a set of 60 Vbeta primers and 13 Jbeta primers. Assay: immunoSEQ multiplex PCR; the TCRdb copy retains only in-frame clones and omits some. Among about 150,000 clones, about 76% were seen once, and the ten largest hold 3% to 4.5%. Study conclusions and caveats: Reported performance of the classifier showed diagnosis of cytomegalovirus status with high specificity and sensitivity. The records held CMV serostatus as the only immune exposure information.

Remarks on this clone: Its antigen remains unknown.

The clonotype was recovered from a male donor in good health and CMV-seronegative. The sample consisted of PBMCs. The chain uses TRBV7-8 and TRBJ2-7; 7 bases map to TRBD1. Here the CDR3 reads CASSSSLDRPSYEQYF. DNA of the CDR3: TGTGCCAGCAGCTCAAGCCTGGACAGGCCCTCCTACGAGCAGTACTTC.